This T cell receptor beta chain was obtained from a study of T cells in Graves' hyperthyroidism and ophthalmopathy. Study-level results: Expanded thyroid clonotypes (above 0.001) were mostly also found in blood.

Between the trimmed V and J ends, which lost 2 bases and 4 bases, there was a span of 18 bases. The germline V gene encodes CDR1 SGHTA and CDR2 FQGTGA. CDR3 size: 17 residues. Patients were excluded because of uncontrolled infection, other autoimmune disease, pregnancy or lactation. Diagnosis relied on clinical symptoms, serum thyroxine and TRAb, thyroid ultrasound and orbital computed tomography. Amplified regions were TCR beta CDR3 sequences from RNA transcripts. HTBI primers drove first-round RT-PCR of the TCR CDR3. TCRdb reprocessed the multiplex PCR reads via MiXCR and lists one record per CDR3 protein. Counted here are around 480,000 distinct CDR3 sequences, about an eighth occurring once; the ten biggest clones make up roughly 17%. This clonotype has ten or more counts. Its cognate antigen is unknown.

The chain links TRBV7-3 to TRBJ2-1; TRBD2 is a possible D gene (7 bases). Sequenced: blood. This receptor was obtained from a woman aged 18-29 years with Graves' hyperthyroidism. The CDR3 DNA sequence: TGTGCCAGCAGCTTATCGGGGGGCGGGAAAAGATACAATGAGCAGTTCTTC. It encodes CASSLSGGGKRYNEQFF.